The clone carrying this T cell receptor beta chain was detected a few times. What it recognizes is unknown. The CDR3 is 15 amino acids. Trimming shortened V by 4 bases and J by 6 bases, and 16 bases separated the two germline ends. Germline V gene sequence: CDR1 DFQATT, CDR2 SNEGSKA (reference sequence). TCRdb itself ran the RT-PCR reads through MiXCR, one entry per CDR3 protein. The table records 540,000 or so distinct CDR3 sequences, about an eighth of them present only once. These data belong to a study of response to subunit inactivated influenza vaccine. Study-wide results and caveats: Authors proposed each seasonal influenza vaccination draws in few new T cells.

The sequencing here drew on PBMCs from blood, taken around seven weeks after vaccination. The chain joins TRBV20-1 to TRBJ1-6; TRBD1 might be the D (5 bases). This receptor was obtained from a man in his forties or fifties who received an inactivated influenza vaccine. For the CDR3, the DNA is TGCAGTGCTAAAGAAGACAGTTTAACTAATTCACCCCTCCACTTT. Protein sequence: CSAKEDSLTNSPLHF.